This T cell receptor beta chain appears in the sequencing data of a study of PD-L1 blockade in urothelial cancer. On the study more broadly: Blood analysis occurred 3 weeks (second dose) and 6 weeks after treatment start. Median blood clonality was approximately 0.08, with 75,000 to 90,000 unique TCRs.

CDR1 SGHTA and CDR2 FQGNSA come from the germline V gene. The CDR3 spans 13 residues. Losses at the gene ends were 1 base for V and 10 bases for J; bases not matched to a gene: 1. Repertoires were generated with immunoSEQ multiplex PCR, while TCRdb's copy carries only in-frame clones and drops some. Among 100,000 to 150,000 clones listed, 84% were seen once. Described time point: pretreatment peripheral blood. This TCR was sampled from a man aged 50 to 59 with urothelial cancer. The chain combines TRBV7-2 with TRBJ1-6; 7 bases fit TRBD1. This specimen was PBMCs, taken around atezolizumab (anti-PD-L1) treatment. The CDR3 nucleotides are TGTGCCAGCAGCTTAGGACAGGGATCACCCCTCCACTTT. As protein: CASSLGQGSPLHF.